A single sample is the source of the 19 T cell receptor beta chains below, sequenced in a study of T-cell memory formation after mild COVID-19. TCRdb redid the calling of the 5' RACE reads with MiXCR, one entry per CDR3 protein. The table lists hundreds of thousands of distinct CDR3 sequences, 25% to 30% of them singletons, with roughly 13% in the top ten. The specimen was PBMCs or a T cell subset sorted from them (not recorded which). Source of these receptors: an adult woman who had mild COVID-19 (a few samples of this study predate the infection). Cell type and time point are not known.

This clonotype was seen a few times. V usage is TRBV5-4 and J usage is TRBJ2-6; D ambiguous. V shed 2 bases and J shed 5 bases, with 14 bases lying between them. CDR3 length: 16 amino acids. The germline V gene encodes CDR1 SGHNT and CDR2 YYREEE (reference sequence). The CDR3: CASSLGVVVRANVLTF. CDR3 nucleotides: TGTGCCAGCAGCTTAGGCGTCGTGGTTAGGGCCAACGTCCTGACTTTC.

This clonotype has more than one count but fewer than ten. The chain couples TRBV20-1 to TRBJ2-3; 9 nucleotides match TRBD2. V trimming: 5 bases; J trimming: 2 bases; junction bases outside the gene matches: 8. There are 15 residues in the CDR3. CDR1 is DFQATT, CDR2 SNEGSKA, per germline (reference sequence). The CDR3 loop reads CSAPDSGSFTDTQYF. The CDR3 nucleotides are TGCAGTGCTCCCGATAGCGGGAGTTTCACAGATACGCAGTATTTT.

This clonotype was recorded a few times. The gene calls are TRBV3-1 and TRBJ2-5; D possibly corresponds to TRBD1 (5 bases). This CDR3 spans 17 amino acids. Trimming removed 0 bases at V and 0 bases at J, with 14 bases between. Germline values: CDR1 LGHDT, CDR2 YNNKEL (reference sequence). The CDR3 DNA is TGTGCCAGCAGCCAAGAAAGGTCCATGGACAACCAAGAGACCCAGTACTTC. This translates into CASSQERSMDNQETQYF.

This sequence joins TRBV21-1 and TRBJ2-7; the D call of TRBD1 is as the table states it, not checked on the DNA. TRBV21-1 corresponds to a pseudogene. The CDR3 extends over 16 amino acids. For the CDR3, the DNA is TGTGCCAGCAGCTCCCTGGAATGTGGGGATCGCCACGAGCAGTACTTC. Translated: CASSSLECGDRHEQYF.

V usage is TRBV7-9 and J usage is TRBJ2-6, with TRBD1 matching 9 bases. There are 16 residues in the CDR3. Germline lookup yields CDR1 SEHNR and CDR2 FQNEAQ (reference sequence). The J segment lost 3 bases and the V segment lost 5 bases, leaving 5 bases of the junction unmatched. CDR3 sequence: CASSAGTGFGANVLTF. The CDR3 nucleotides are TGTGCCAGCAGCGCAGGGACAGGGTTTGGGGCCAACGTCCTGACTTTC.

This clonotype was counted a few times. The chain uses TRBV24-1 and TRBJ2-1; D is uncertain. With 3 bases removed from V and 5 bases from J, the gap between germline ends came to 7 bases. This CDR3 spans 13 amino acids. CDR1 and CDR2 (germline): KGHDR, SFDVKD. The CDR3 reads CATSDRLDNEQFF. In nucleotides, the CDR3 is TGTGCCACCAGTGATCGCCTGGACAATGAGCAGTTCTTC.

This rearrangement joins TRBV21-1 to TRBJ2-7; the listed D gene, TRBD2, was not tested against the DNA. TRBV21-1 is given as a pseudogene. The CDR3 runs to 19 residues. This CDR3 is CASSTRVGLAGGGTYEQYF. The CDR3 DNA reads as TGTGCCAGCAGCACTAGGGTGGGACTAGCGGGAGGAGGAACCTACGAGCAGTACTTC.

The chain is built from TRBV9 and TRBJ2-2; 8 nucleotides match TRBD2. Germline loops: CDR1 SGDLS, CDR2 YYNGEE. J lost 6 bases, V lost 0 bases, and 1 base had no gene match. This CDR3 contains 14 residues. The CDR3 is CASSVDGGAGELFF. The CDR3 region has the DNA TGTGCCAGCAGCGTAGACGGGGGGGCCGGGGAGCTGTTTTTT.

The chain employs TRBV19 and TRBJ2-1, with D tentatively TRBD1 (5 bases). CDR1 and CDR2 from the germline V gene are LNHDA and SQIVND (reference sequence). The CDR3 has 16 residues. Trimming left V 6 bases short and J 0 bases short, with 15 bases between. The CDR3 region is CASRRQSEISYNEQFF. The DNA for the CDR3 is TGTGCCAGTAGAAGACAGTCGGAAATCTCCTACAATGAGCAGTTCTTC.

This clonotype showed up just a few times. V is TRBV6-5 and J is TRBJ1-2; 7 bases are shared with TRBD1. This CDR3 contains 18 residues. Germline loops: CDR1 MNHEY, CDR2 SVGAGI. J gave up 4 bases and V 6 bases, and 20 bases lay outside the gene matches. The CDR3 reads CASRTIVPMKGASYGYTF. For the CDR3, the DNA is TGTGCCAGCAGAACCATCGTTCCTATGAAGGGGGCCTCCTATGGCTACACCTTC.

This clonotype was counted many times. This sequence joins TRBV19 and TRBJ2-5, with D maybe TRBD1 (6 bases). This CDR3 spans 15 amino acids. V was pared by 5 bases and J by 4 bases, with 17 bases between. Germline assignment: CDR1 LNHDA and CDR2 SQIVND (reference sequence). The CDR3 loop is CASSETGTSGETQYF. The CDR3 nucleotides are TGTGCCAGTAGTGAAACCGGGACATCGGGAGAGACCCAGTACTTC.

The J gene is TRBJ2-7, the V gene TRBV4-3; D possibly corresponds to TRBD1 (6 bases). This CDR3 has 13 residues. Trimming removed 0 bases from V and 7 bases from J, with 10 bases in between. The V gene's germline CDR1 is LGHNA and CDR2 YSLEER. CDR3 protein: CASSQELGAEQYF. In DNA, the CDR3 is TGCGCCAGCAGCCAAGAATTGGGGGCGGAGCAGTACTTC.

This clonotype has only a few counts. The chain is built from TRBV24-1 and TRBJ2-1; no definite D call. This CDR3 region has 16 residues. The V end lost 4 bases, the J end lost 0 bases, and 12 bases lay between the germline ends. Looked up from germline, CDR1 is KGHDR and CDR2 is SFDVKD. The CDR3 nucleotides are TGTGCCACCAGTGACCCGAGTCGCGTCTCCTACAATGAGCAGTTCTTC. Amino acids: CATSDPSRVSYNEQFF.

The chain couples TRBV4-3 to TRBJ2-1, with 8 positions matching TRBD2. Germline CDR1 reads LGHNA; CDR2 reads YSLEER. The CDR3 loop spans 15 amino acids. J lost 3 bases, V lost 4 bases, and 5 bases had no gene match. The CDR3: CASSPQRESYNEQFF. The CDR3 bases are TGCGCCAGCAGCCCGCAGCGGGAGAGCTACAATGAGCAGTTCTTC.

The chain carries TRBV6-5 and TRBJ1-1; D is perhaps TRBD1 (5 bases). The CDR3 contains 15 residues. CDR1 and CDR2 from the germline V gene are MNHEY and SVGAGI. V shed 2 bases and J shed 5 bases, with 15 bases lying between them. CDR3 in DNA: TGTGCCAGCAGTTACCCCGGGCAGGGAAGGACTGAAGCTTTCTTT. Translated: CASSYPGQGRTEAFF.

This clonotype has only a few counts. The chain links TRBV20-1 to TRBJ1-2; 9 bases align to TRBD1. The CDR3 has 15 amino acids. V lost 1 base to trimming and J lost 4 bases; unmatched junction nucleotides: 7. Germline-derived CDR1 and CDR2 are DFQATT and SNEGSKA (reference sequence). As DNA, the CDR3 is TGCAGTGCTAGAGGAGGACAGGGGTTGATCTATGGCTACACCTTC. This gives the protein CSARGGQGLIYGYTF.

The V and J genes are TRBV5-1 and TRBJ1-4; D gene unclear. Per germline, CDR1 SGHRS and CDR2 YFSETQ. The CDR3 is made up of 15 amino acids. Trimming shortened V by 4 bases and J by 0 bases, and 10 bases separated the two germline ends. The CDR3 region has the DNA TGCGCCAGCAGCGGGAACAGCGCAACTAATGAAAAACTGTTTTTT. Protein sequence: CASSGNSATNEKLFF.

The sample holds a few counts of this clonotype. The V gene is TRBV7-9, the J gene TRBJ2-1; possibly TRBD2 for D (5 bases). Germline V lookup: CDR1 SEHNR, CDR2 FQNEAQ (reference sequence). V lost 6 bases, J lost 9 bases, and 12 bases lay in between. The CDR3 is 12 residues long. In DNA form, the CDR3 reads TGTGCCAGCAGACTAGGAGGCGGTGAGCAGTTCTTC. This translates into CASRLGGGEQFF.

The CDR3 DNA reads TGCGCCAGCAGCTTGGACGGCAGGGTTGGGGCCAACGTCCTGACTTTC. This codes for CASSLDGRVGANVLTF. V usage is TRBV5-1 and J usage is TRBJ2-6, with D tentatively TRBD1 (5 bases). This CDR3 has 16 amino acids. The V end was cut by 0 bases, the J end by 3 bases, with 10 bases between. CDR1 is SGHRS and CDR2 is YFSETQ in the germline V gene.